Described below is a single TCR beta chain sequence and its context. Its antigen is not known. Naive CD4+ cells were CD45RA-selected; the remaining cells were memory. Here immunoSEQ multiplex PCR was the method, and the copy in TCRdb shows in-frame clones only, minus some. The profile shows some 2,500,000 clones, 93% of them singletons. This specimen belongs to a study of shared clonotypes between healthy human individuals. Points from the study as a whole: A handful of donors showed sharing of around 5% of naive CD4 clonotypes. An effect of sequencing depth on clonotype sharing among donors was expected. In general, naive subsets displayed greater estimated richness than memory subsets did.

Sequencing used naive CD4+ T cells from PBMCs. The subset denotes: CD45RA+ positively selected. This clonotype originated in a man aged 18 to 30 in good health. Some clones in this sample may be carry-over from other donors' samples.

The CDR3 sequence is CASSGTSGTRTDTQYF. The CDR3 bases are TGCGCCAGCAGTGGGACTAGCGGGACGCGCACAGATACGCAGTATTTT. V and J are TRBV10-2 and TRBJ2-3; TRBD2 agrees at 12 bases. V lost 4 bases and J lost 1; bases outside the gene matches: 3. This CDR3 is 16 amino acids long. Germline lookup yields CDR1 WSHSY and CDR2 SAAADI.